This TCR beta chain came from a study of CXCR3-negative and CXCR3-positive naive CD8 T cells. Study-wide findings and caveats: TRB CDR3 hydrophobicity was greater in CXCR3-positive naive cells than in CXCR3-negative naive cells. Whereas memory cells differed, naive CXCR3-negative and CXCR3-positive cells shared similar TRBV-TRBJ usage. Diversity proved comparably high across both naive subsets and much lower in memory CD8+ cells.

In triplicate, each CD8+ T cell subset was sorted at some 300,000 cells per replicate. Cells that were CD45RO-CCR7+CD27+CD95- constituted naive CD8+ T cells. 5' RACE that incorporated UMI labels was used to prepare the TRB cDNA libraries. Reprocessing the 5' RACE reads, TCRdb reports a single entry for every CDR3 protein and omits DNA. The listing contains around 160,000 distinct CDR3 sequences. This CDR3 has 16 amino acids. Germline loops: CDR1 SGHRS, CDR2 YFSETQ. To note about this clonotype: Its matching antigen is unknown.

Sequenced: naive CXCR3+ CD8+ T cells from blood. This sample's subset: CD45RO-CCR7+CD27+CD95- naive CD8+ T cells expressing CXCR3 (TNR3+). This clonotype was obtained from a human donor in good health. Some clones in this sample may be carry-over from other donors' samples. The chain carries TRBV5-1 and TRBJ2-1; lacking DNA, the TRBD1 call made by TCRdb goes unchecked. CDR3 residues: CASSLYPARSYNEQFF.